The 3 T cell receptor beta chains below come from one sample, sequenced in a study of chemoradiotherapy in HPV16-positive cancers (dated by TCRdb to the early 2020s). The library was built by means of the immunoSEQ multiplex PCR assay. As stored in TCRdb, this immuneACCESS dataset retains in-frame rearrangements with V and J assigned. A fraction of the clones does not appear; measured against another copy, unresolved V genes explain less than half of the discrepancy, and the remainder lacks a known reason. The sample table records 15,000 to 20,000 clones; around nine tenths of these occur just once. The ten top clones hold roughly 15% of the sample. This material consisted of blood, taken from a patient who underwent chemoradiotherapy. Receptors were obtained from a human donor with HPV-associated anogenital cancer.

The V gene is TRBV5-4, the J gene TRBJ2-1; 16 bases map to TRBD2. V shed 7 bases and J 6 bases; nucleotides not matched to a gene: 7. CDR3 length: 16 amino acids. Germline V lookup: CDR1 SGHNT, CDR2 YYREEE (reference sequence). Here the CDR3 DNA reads TGTGCCAGCTCCGGGACTAGCGGGGGGGTCCTCAATGAGCAGTTCTTC. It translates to CASSGTSGGVLNEQFF.

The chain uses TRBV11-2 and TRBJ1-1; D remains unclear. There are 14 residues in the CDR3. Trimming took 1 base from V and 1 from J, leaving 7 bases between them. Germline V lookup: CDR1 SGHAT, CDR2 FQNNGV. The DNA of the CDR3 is TGTGCCAGCAGCTTAGGGACCAGGAACACTGAAGCTTTCTTT. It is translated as CASSLGTRNTEAFF. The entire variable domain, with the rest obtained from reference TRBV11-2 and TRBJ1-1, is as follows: EAGVAQSPRYKIIEKRQSVAFWCNPISGHATLYWYQQILGQGPKLLIQFQNNGVVDDSQLPKDRFSAERLKGVDSTLKIQPAKLEDSAVYLCASSLGTRNTEAFFGQGTRLTVV.

The DNA for the CDR3 is TGTGCCAGCAGCTGGGGAGGATCGCATTCAGCAGATACGCAGTATTTT. Residues: CASSWGGSHSADTQYF. The chain recombines TRBV5-6 with TRBJ2-3; D perhaps matches TRBD2 (6 bases). V lost 3 bases and J 4 bases, leaving 18 bases between the germline ends. The length of the CDR3 is 16 residues. Germline CDR1 SGHDT, CDR2 YYEEEE.